The next 8 T cell receptor beta chains were all read from a single sample in a study of Ad26.COV2.S vaccination and SARS-CoV-2 variants. Treatment of the sample: some 20 received Ad26.COV2.S at low or high dose, single or two shots; 5 received placebo; per-sample allocation not given. After the first vaccine or placebo injection, samples were drawn on day 63. Clones were read by immunoSEQ multiplex PCR, and TCRdb kept only the in-frame ones, dropping some. The sample holds some 290,000 clones, roughly 86% seen once. The source material was peripheral blood, sampled in a trial of Ad26.COV2.S vaccine versus placebo. The receptors here all came from a person between 18 and 65 years old who received the Ad26.COV2.S COVID-19 vaccine or a placebo.

V gene TRBV6-2 or TRBV6-3 combines with J gene TRBJ2-4; D is perhaps TRBD1 (5 bases). The CDR3 runs 16 residues. CDR1 is MNHEY, CDR2 SVGEGT, per germline. The germline V and J ends were trimmed by 5 bases and 1 base, with 15 bases remaining between them. The CDR3, as DNA: TGTGCCAGCAGTGATCCCTTAGGGGTGGCCAAAAACATTCAGTACTTC. As protein: CASSDPLGVAKNIQYF.

Comments on this clone: Mismatch with germline at one junction end may stem from a read error. CDR3 residues: CASSYPPRADVLTF. In DNA, the CDR3 is TGTGCCAGCAGTTACCCCCCCAGGGCCGACGTCCTGACTTTC. The chain is built from TRBV6-5 and TRBJ2-6; tentatively, D is TRBD1 (5 bases). The CDR3 is 14 residues long. CDR1 and CDR2 from the germline V gene are MNHEY and SVGAGI.

The chain joins TRBV5-4 to TRBJ2-3; 11 positions match TRBD2. The CDR3 contains 16 residues. Germline loops: CDR1 SGHNT, CDR2 YYREEE (reference sequence). Trimming cost V 4 bases and J 0 bases; bases outside gene matches: 4. CDR3 sequence (DNA): TGTGCCAGCAGCACCCGACTAGCGGGGAGCACAGATACGCAGTATTTT. It encodes CASSTRLAGSTDTQYF.

The chain employs TRBV28 and TRBJ2-2; D is undetermined. CDR1 and CDR2 (germline): MDHEN, SYDVKM. The CDR3 sequence is 13 residues long. V shed 7 bases and J shed 7 bases, with 13 bases lying between them. The CDR3 DNA reads as TGTGCCAGCACCCCCCGGAACGTCGGGGAGCTGTTTTTT. This gives the protein CASTPRNVGELFF.

This clone has just one count. The CDR3 DNA reads as TGTGCCAGCTCACCACCGGAGGGTTCCTACGAGCAGTACTTC. It encodes CASSPPEGSYEQYF. The chain employs TRBV18 and TRBJ2-7; weak D call: TRBD2 (6 bases). V lost 0 bases, J lost 1 base, and 7 bases lay in between. In germline, CDR1 is KGHSH, CDR2 LQKENI. The CDR3 consists of 14 residues.

This clone came up many times. The chain recombines TRBV24-1 with TRBJ2-5; 8 bases are a match to TRBD1. The CDR3 covers 15 residues. After removal of 3 bases from V and 4 bases from J, the junction contained 6 bases not matched to a gene. The V gene's germline CDR1 is KGHDR and CDR2 SFDVKD. This CDR3 reads CATSDLDRVGETQYF. CDR3 DNA sequence: TGTGCCACCAGTGATCTGGACAGGGTCGGAGAGACCCAGTACTTC.

The rearrangement joins TRBV7-2 to TRBJ2-7; weak D call: TRBD1 (6 bases). CDR1 is SGHTA, CDR2 FQGNSA, per germline. V shed 3 bases and J shed 2 bases, with 11 bases lying between them. This CDR3 is built from 14 residues. The CDR3 reads CASSFYRATYEQYF. The DNA of the CDR3 is TGTGCCAGCAGCTTCTACAGGGCTACCTACGAGCAGTACTTC. Using reference TRBV7-2 and TRBJ2-7 for the parts outside the CDR3, the full variable domain is GAGVSQSPSNKVTEKGKDVELRCDPISGHTALYWYRQSLGQGLEFLIYFQGNSAPDKSGLPSDRFSAERTGGSVSTLTIQRTQQEDSAVYLCASSFYRATYEQYFGPGTRLTVT.

The chain recombines TRBV10-3 with TRBJ2-3, with TRBD2 matching over 16 bases. The V segment lost 5 bases and the J segment 3 bases; nucleotides outside the gene matches: 5. This CDR3 comprises 17 residues. Per the germline V gene, CDR1 is ENHRY and CDR2 is SYGVKD. The CDR3 is CAISSGTSGGATDTQYF. CDR3 nucleotide sequence: TGTGCCATCAGTTCCGGGACTAGCGGGGGGGCGACAGATACGCAGTATTTT.